These 9 T cell receptor beta chains originate from one sample sequenced in a study of blood T cell repertoires in COVID-19. The data were produced by immunoSEQ multiplex PCR, yet TCRdb's version contains in-frame clones alone and is incomplete. The sample consists of approximately 460,000 clones, 85% to 90% of them appearing once. The sequenced sample consisted of peripheral blood. The receptor source for this set is a man younger than 35 with COVID-19, enrolled during active disease.

The rearrangement uses TRBV27 and TRBJ2-7, with D possibly being TRBD1 (6 bases). CDR1 MNHEY and CDR2 SMNVEV come from the germline V gene (reference sequence). V was cut by 3 bases and J by 0 bases, with 9 bases left in between. CDR3 length equals 14 residues. CDR3 DNA: TGTGCCAGCAGTTTCCGGGACACCTCCTACGAGCAGTACTTC. As protein: CASSFRDTSYEQYF.

V and J are TRBV5-4 and TRBJ1-1, with 7 bases that match TRBD1. The CDR3 is 14 amino acids. Per the germline V gene, CDR1 is SGHNT and CDR2 is YYREEE (reference sequence). The junction had 3 bases not matched to a gene; V was cut back by 4 bases and J by 0 bases. The CDR3 DNA reads as TGTGCCAGCAGCCCAGGGGGGATGAACACTGAAGCTTTCTTT. This codes for CASSPGGMNTEAFF.

This sequence joins TRBV6-1 and TRBJ1-2, with TRBD1 identical over 10 bases. CDR3 length equals 15 residues. J lost 4 bases, V lost 2 bases, and 4 bases had no gene match. Germline values: CDR1 MNHNS, CDR2 SASEGT. The CDR3 DNA follows: TGTGCCAGCAGTGAACGGGACAGGGGAACCTATGGCTACACCTTC. Protein sequence: CASSERDRGTYGYTF.

A few counts support this clone. The chain combines TRBV24-1 with TRBJ2-3, with a weak D call TRBD2 (6 bases). Germline CDR1 reads KGHDR; CDR2 reads SFDVKD. Trimming removed 4 bases from V and 7 bases from J, with 17 bases in between. The CDR3 extends over 15 amino acids. Here the CDR3 reads CATSDRVRESNTQYF. DNA for the CDR3: TGTGCCACCAGTGACCGGGTACGGGAGTCAAATACGCAGTATTTT.

V gene TRBV5-1 combines with J gene TRBJ2-5; no reliable D call. CDR1 SGHRS and CDR2 YFSETQ come from the germline V gene. The CDR3 consists of 15 residues. The V end lost 0 bases, the J end lost 4 bases, and 13 bases lay between the germline ends. CDR3 DNA sequence: TGCGCCAGCAGCTTGGTATCGCCGGGTGGAGAGACCCAGTACTTC. Translated, it gives CASSLVSPGGETQYF.

This clone showed up just once. This chain's CDR3 is CASMEGLAPLHF. As DNA, the CDR3 is TGTGCCAGCATGGAGGGGCTGGCACCCCTCCACTTT. This chain joins TRBV6-5 and TRBJ1-6; TRBD1 is a possible D gene (5 bases). Germline-derived CDR1 and CDR2 are MNHEY and SVGAGI. This CDR3 spans 12 amino acids. Trimming removed 7 bases at V and 11 bases at J, with 12 bases between.

J is TRBJ1-5 and V is TRBV19, with D unclear. This CDR3 region has 12 residues. V lost 5 bases, J lost 0 bases, and 2 bases lay in between. Germline CDR1 is LNHDA and CDR2 is SQIVND (reference sequence). CDR3: CASSYSNQPQHF. The CDR3 bases are TGTGCCAGTAGTTATAGCAATCAGCCCCAGCATTTT.

V usage is TRBV30 and J usage is TRBJ1-4; 9 bases fit TRBD1. The germline V gene has CDR1 GTSNPN and CDR2 SVGIG (reference sequence). The CDR3 spans 14 residues. The V and J ends lost 5 bases and 6 bases, in that order; junction bases with no gene match: 7. The DNA for the CDR3 is TGTGCCTGGGCAAGGGACAGGGTCGATGAAAAACTGTTTTTT. It codes for CAWARDRVDEKLFF.

About this clone itself: The sample has other DNA sequences that encode this CDR3 too. The chain uses TRBV4-1 and TRBJ2-7, with D uncertain. This CDR3 is built from 13 residues. The V gene's germline CDR1 is MGHRA and CDR2 YSYEKL. The V gene lost 1 base and the J gene lost 2 bases, with 6 bases spanning the gap. The CDR3 protein is CASSQGLAYEQYF. The CDR3 DNA reads as TGCGCCAGCAGCCAAGGGTTAGCCTACGAGCAGTACTTC.